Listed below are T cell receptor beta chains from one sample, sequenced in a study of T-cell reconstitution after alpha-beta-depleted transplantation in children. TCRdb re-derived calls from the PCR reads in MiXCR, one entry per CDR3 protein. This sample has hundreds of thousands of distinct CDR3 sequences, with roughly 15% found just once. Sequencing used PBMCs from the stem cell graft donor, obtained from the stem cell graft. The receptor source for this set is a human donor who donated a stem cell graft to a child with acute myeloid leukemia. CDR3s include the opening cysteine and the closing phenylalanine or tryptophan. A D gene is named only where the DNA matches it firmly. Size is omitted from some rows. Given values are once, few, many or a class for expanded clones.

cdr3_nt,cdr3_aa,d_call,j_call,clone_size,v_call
TGTGCCAGCAGTTTAAGGCCCTCCAGGTTAGGAACTGAAGCTTTCTTT,CASSLRPSRLGTEAFF,NA,TRBJ1-1,few,TRBV27
TGTGCCAGCAGCCGTTGGGAGGGGAGCACTGAAGCTTTCTTT,CASSRWEGSTEAFF,NA,TRBJ1-1,many,TRBV5-6
TGTGCCAGCAGGACAGGGTCCCACAATGAGCAGTTCTTC,CASRTGSHNEQFF,TRBD1,TRBJ2-1,NA,TRBV6-2/TRBV6-3
TGTGCCACCCGATCAGCAGTCACTTCGCGCACTGAAGCTTTCTTT,CATRSAVTSRTEAFF,NA,TRBJ1-1,few,TRBV10-3
TGCAGTGCTTCGGGACAGACTTACTCCTACAATGAGCAGTTCTTC,CSASGQTYSYNEQFF,TRBD1,TRBJ2-1,many,TRBV20-1
TGTGCCATCAGTGAGGGGGGGAGCAATCAGCCCCAGCATTTT,CAISEGGSNQPQHF,NA,TRBJ1-5,many,TRBV10-3
TGCGCCAGCAGCTTTCCAAAACTAGCGAGCACAGATACGCAGTATTTT,CASSFPKLASTDTQYF,TRBD2,TRBJ2-3,few,TRBV5-1
TGTGCCAGCAGCCCTCAACGAGGGGCCCCCTTGGGGGAGCAGTACTTC,CASSPQRGAPLGEQYF,NA,TRBJ2-7,NA,TRBV14
TGTGCCAGCACCCCATCGGCGGGCAGACTGACGACTGAAGCTTTCTTT,CASTPSAGRLTTEAFF,NA,TRBJ1-1,NA,TRBV7-9
TGTGCCAGCAGTGATCGGGACAGCTCCTACAATGAGCAGTTCTTC,CASSDRDSSYNEQFF,TRBD1,TRBJ2-1,NA,TRBV25-1
TGCAGCGTTGAGACAGGGGAGGCCAATGAGCAGTTCTTC,CSVETGEANEQFF,TRBD1,TRBJ2-1,many,TRBV29-1
TGTGCCAGCAGTTACAGACAACCACGGGACTTTCCAAGCACAGATACGCAGTATTTT,CASSYRQPRDFPSTDTQYF,NA,TRBJ2-3,few,TRBV6-2/TRBV6-3
TGTGCCAGCAGCTTTTCCGGGGCGGACTACGAGCAGTACTTC,CASSFSGADYEQYF,NA,TRBJ2-7,NA,TRBV12-3/TRBV12-4
TGCAGCGTTGCGGCGACTGAAGCTTTCTTT,CSVAATEAFF,NA,TRBJ1-1,few,TRBV29-1
TGCGCCAGCAGGGACAGGGGGGAGAATGAAAAACTGTTTTTT,CASRDRGENEKLFF,TRBD1,TRBJ1-4,NA,TRBV10-1
TGTGCCAGCAGTGAATATTTCGCAAATGAGCAGTTCTTC,CASSEYFANEQFF,NA,TRBJ2-1,few,TRBV25-1
TGTGCCAGCAGTTTAGGGGGGCCCGGGCACAGTTCACCCCTCCACTTT,CASSLGGPGHSSPLHF,NA,TRBJ1-6,NA,TRBV27
TGCAGCGTTGAAGATCCGGGGAGTCAGAGCTCCTACGAGCAGTACTTC,CSVEDPGSQSSYEQYF,NA,TRBJ2-7,many,TRBV29-1
TGTGCCAGCAGTTTAAAGGACGGAAGGGCCCTCAGCTCTGAAGCTTTCTTT,CASSLKDGRALSSEAFF,NA,TRBJ1-1,NA,TRBV12-3/TRBV12-4
TGTGCCAGCAGCACCGTGGGGGAACAAGAGACCCAGTACTTC,CASSTVGEQETQYF,NA,TRBJ2-5,NA,TRBV21-1
TGTGCCAGCAGTCCTCGGGACATCTACGAGCAGTACTTC,CASSPRDIYEQYF,NA,TRBJ2-7,few,TRBV12-3/TRBV12-4
TGCAGTGCTAGAGCACCGGGGAATGAGCAGTTCTTC,CSARAPGNEQFF,NA,TRBJ2-1,few,TRBV20-1
TGCGCCAGCAGCCACACCAGGGGGAACACTGAAGCTTTCTTT,CASSHTRGNTEAFF,NA,TRBJ1-1,few,TRBV4-1
TGCAGCGTTGAGACAGTTAACACCGGGGAGCTGTTTTTT,CSVETVNTGELFF,NA,TRBJ2-2,NA,TRBV29-1
TGCGCCAGCAGCTTAAGAGGGGATGGGGGCTACACCTTC,CASSLRGDGGYTF,NA,TRBJ1-2,many,TRBV5-1
TGTGCCAGCAGCCAGCGGACAGGGGGCACGGACGAGCAGTTCTTC,CASSQRTGGTDEQFF,TRBD1,TRBJ2-1,many,TRBV25-1
TGTGCCAGCAGTACGGGGACCGACCATTTAGCCAAAAACATTCAGTACTTC,CASSTGTDHLAKNIQYF,NA,TRBJ2-4,few,TRBV25-1
TGTGCCAGCAGTCAAAATCCACAGGGCAGAACGGCTTTCTTT,CASSQNPQGRTAFF,NA,TRBJ1-1,many,TRBV6-1
TGTGCCAGCAGCTTATTCGCAGGGCCGAACACCGGGGAGCTGTTTTTT,CASSLFAGPNTGELFF,NA,TRBJ2-2,few,TRBV7-2
TGTGCCAGCAGCTCACGGGGGGCAGAGGGAGATACGCAGTATTTT,CASSSRGAEGDTQYF,NA,TRBJ2-3,many,TRBV7-7
TGTGCCAGCAGCCCAGGGACTAGCGGGCACCCCCTCCAAGAGACCCAGTACTTC,CASSPGTSGHPLQETQYF,TRBD2,TRBJ2-5,NA,TRBV28
TGCAGTGCTAGAGATAAGGTTAGAAGCAATCAGCCCCAGCATTTT,CSARDKVRSNQPQHF,NA,TRBJ1-5,NA,TRBV20-1
TGTGCCAGCAGTTTAAGACAGGTGACTTACAATGAGCAGTTCTTC,CASSLRQVTYNEQFF,NA,TRBJ2-1,few,TRBV28
TGTGCCACCAGTGACATGGACAGGGATACCGGGGAGCTGTTTTTT,CATSDMDRDTGELFF,TRBD1,TRBJ2-2,few,TRBV24-1
TGTGCCAGCAGGACACCCTCGTTCGTACAACCGAACACTGAAGCTTTCTTT,CASRTPSFVQPNTEAFF,NA,TRBJ1-1,few,TRBV6-1
TGTGCCAGCAGCTTATACTGGGCTAGCGGGGGGACCAATGAGCAGTTCTTC,CASSLYWASGGTNEQFF,TRBD2,TRBJ2-1,NA,TRBV11-2
TGCAGTGCTAGAGTCTCGACCTATAATTCACCCCTCCACTTT,CSARVSTYNSPLHF,NA,TRBJ1-6,many,TRBV20-1
TGTGCCAGCAGCCGGGGACAGACTCTTCGGTCGCTGTTTTTT,CASSRGQTLRSLFF,TRBD1,TRBJ2-2,NA,TRBV5-6
TGCAGCGTTGATGGGGGTGGGGAAGGGAGAGGCGTCGGGGAGCTGTTTTTT,CSVDGGGEGRGVGELFF,NA,TRBJ2-2,NA,TRBV29-1
TGTGCCAGCAGCCCTGACGTGTACGATACGCAGTATTTT,CASSPDVYDTQYF,NA,TRBJ2-3,few,TRBV12-3/TRBV12-4
TGTGCCAGCACGTCTAGCGGGGACTACACAGATACGCAGTATTTT,CASTSSGDYTDTQYF,TRBD2,TRBJ2-3,NA,TRBV7-2
TGTGCCAGCAGTCCCGGACAGGGCGGGCCCCAGCATTTT,CASSPGQGGPQHF,TRBD1,TRBJ1-5,NA,TRBV2
TGTGCCAGTAGTATAACGTGGACGAGTCAGCCCCAGCATTTT,CASSITWTSQPQHF,NA,TRBJ1-5,NA,TRBV19
TGCAGTGCCATTGGATGGGGAGGGGCTGATACGAACTATGGCTACACCTTC,CSAIGWGGADTNYGYTF,NA,TRBJ1-2,few,TRBV20-1
TGTGCCAGCAGCTTGGTTAGGGGGGAGACCTACGAGCAGTACTTC,CASSLVRGETYEQYF,NA,TRBJ2-7,NA,TRBV5-5